One T cell receptor (beta chain) is described in this entry. The antigen it recognizes is unknown. Base qualities are not recorded, but no much larger clone differs from it by a single base. Ends trimmed: V by 0 bases, J by 2 bases; bases unmatched to a gene: 13. The CDR3, from cysteine to phenylalanine, totals 18 residues. Of the read, only the CDR3 DNA is kept; its 54 bases are in frame from base 1. CDR1 and CDR2 (SGHRS, YFSETQ) derive from the germline V gene. This sample stems from a study of T cell changes during pregnancy in multiple sclerosis (dated by TCRdb to between 2019 and 2020). Concerning the study at large: The study looked at changes in the T cell repertoire across pregnancy in women with multiple sclerosis.

Library construction relied on the immunoSEQ multiplex PCR assay. Not all clones reach the TCRdb copy of this immuneACCESS table, which keeps in-frame sequences only. Checked studies attribute under half of the gap to unresolved V genes and leave the rest unexplained. The table for this sample lists about 79,000 clones; just over 90% of them were counted only once. Of the sample, approximately 0.71% falls within the top ten clones. Sequences were derived from peripheral blood, sampled in the second trimester of pregnancy. This TCR derives from a female donor in good health, enrolled as a control in a pregnancy study. In this chain, TRBV5-1 is recombined with TRBJ1-1, with TRBD1 identical over 7 junction bases. CDR3 reads: CASSLALTTGLANTEAFF. The DNA is TGCGCCAGCAGCTTGGCCCTGACGACAGGGCTGGCAAACACTGAAGCTTTCTTT.